This T cell receptor (beta chain) was captured in a study of shared clonotypes between healthy human individuals. Trimming left V 3 bases short and J 2 bases short, with 9 bases between. The CDR3 has 15 amino acids. The germline V gene encodes CDR1 SGHRS and CDR2 YFSETQ. Negatively enriched CD4+ T cells were divided by CD45RA into naive and memory. Assay: immunoSEQ multiplex PCR; the TCRdb copy retains only in-frame clones and omits some. The profile shows some 1.1 million clones, 60% to 80% of them singletons. The V gene is TRBV5-1, the J gene TRBJ2-6; tentatively, D is TRBD1 (6 bases). The material sequenced was memory CD4+ T cells from PBMCs. Documented subset: CD45RA-negative fraction. This receptor was taken from a man aged 18-30 years in good health. Some clones in this sample may be carry-over from other donors' samples. DNA for the CDR3: TGCGCCAGCAGCTCACAGGGACCTGGGGCCAACGTCCTGACTTTC. This translates into CASSSQGPGANVLTF. Together with reference TRBV5-1 and TRBJ2-6, the CDR3 gives the full variable domain: KAGVTQTPRYLIKTRGQQVTLSCSPISGHRSVSWYQQTPGQGLQFLFEYFSETQRNKGNFPGRFSGRQFSNSRSEMNVSTLELGDSALYLCASSSQGPGANVLTFGAGSRLTVL.